This paragraph reports one TCR beta chain. Its target is not known. The table came from immunoSEQ multiplex PCR; TCRdb's copy has only in-frame clones and leaves some out. The table lists 300,000 to 350,000 clones, around four fifths of them singletons, with 2.1% in the top ten. Treatment reported: around 19 received Ad26.COV2.S at low or high dose, single or two shots; five or six received placebo; per-sample allocation not given. Sampling took place 63 days after the first vaccine or placebo injection. These data belong to a study of Ad26.COV2.S vaccination and SARS-CoV-2 variants. Whole-study findings and limits: Spike-specific TCR breadth was greater in vaccine than placebo recipients.

The length of the CDR3 is 15 residues. Germline V gene sequence: CDR1 SGHRS, CDR2 YFSETQ. The junction had 5 bases not matched to a gene; V was cut back by 0 bases and J by 3 bases. This specimen was peripheral blood, taken in a trial of Ad26.COV2.S vaccine versus placebo. This TCR was recovered from a person between 18 and 65 years old who received the Ad26.COV2.S COVID-19 vaccine or a placebo. The V and J genes are TRBV5-1 and TRBJ2-7; 8 bases map to TRBD1. The CDR3 spells CASSLDGQGNYEQYF. The CDR3 nucleotides are TGCGCCAGCAGCTTGGATGGACAGGGTAACTACGAGCAGTACTTC.